The next 16 T cell receptor beta chains were all read from a single sample in a study of blood T cell repertoires in COVID-19. Generated by immunoSEQ multiplex PCR, the TCRdb table keeps only in-frame clones and is missing some. The table includes around 170,000 clones, approximately 84% detected once. The specimen sequenced was peripheral blood. The receptors come from a man aged 18 to 35 with active or convalescent COVID-19.

V gene TRBV5-1 combines with J gene TRBJ1-4; 7 nucleotides match TRBD1. Germline values: CDR1 SGHRS, CDR2 YFSETQ. CDR3 size: 13 residues. Germline trimming cut 0 bases from V and 12 bases from J; bases unmatched to any gene: 5. The CDR3 protein is CASSLEGQLELFF. The CDR3 bases are TGCGCCAGCAGCTTGGAGGGACAGCTAGAACTGTTTTTT.

V gene TRBV11-3 combines with J gene TRBJ2-1, with D possibly matching TRBD1 (6 bases). The germline V and J ends were trimmed by 3 bases and 7 bases, with 7 bases remaining between them. There are 12 residues in the CDR3. Germline V lookup: CDR1 SGHNT, CDR2 YENEEA. The CDR3 spells CASSLGANEQFF. The DNA of the CDR3 is TGTGCCAGCAGCTTGGGGGCAAATGAGCAGTTCTTC.

This sequence joins TRBV3-1 (or the pseudogene TRBV3-2) and TRBJ1-5; TRBD1 is a possible D gene (5 bases). Germline V gene lookup returns CDR1 LGHDT and CDR2 YNNKEL (reference sequence). CDR3 length: 13 residues. Trimming removed 5 bases at V and 4 bases at J, with 9 bases between. Here the CDR3 reads CASSIKGNQPQHF. In DNA, the CDR3 is TGTGCCAGCAGCATTAAGGGGAATCAGCCCCAGCATTTT.

This chain joins TRBV6-5 and TRBJ2-7; TRBD2 matches at 11 bases. The germline V gene has CDR1 MNHEY and CDR2 SVGAGI. V shed 8 bases and J 7 bases; nucleotides not matched to a gene: 7. The CDR3 spans 13 residues. The CDR3 DNA reads TGTGCCAGCCGACTAGCGGGAACGGGGGAGCAGTACTTC. The encoded protein is CASRLAGTGEQYF.

This rearrangement joins TRBV6-1 to TRBJ1-6; 10 bases are a match to TRBD1. V shed 3 bases, J shed 3 bases, and the junction held 5 bases outside the gene matches. Germline V lookup: CDR1 MNHNS, CDR2 SASEGT. CDR3 length equals 17 residues. The CDR3 spells CASSDEGQGLYNSPLHF. For the CDR3, the DNA is TGTGCCAGCAGTGATGAGGGACAGGGGCTCTATAATTCACCCCTCCACTTT.

The J gene is TRBJ2-2, the V gene TRBV9; TRBD2 is a possible D gene (6 bases). V dropped 2 bases and J dropped 1 base, with 12 bases sitting between them. The CDR3 is made up of 16 amino acids. CDR1 and CDR2 from the germline V gene are SGDLS and YYNGEE. The CDR3 is CASSVQAGLNTGELFF. For the CDR3, the DNA is TGTGCCAGCAGCGTCCAAGCGGGTTTGAACACCGGGGAGCTGTTTTTT.

V and J are TRBV7-2 and TRBJ2-5; possibly TRBD1 for D (6 bases). This CDR3 comprises 17 residues. From germline, CDR1 is SGHTA and CDR2 FQGNSA. Trimming left V 1 base short and J 3 bases short, with 18 bases between. Written as DNA, the CDR3 is TGTGCCAGCAGCTTAGAGTCTTATGCCAGGGGAAAAGAGACCCAGTACTTC. This gives the protein CASSLESYARGKETQYF. The full variable domain, in which reference TRBV7-2 and TRBJ2-5 provide the parts outside the CDR3, is GAGVSQSPSNKVTEKGKDVELRCDPISGHTALYWYRQSLGQGLEFLIYFQGNSAPDKSGLPSDRFSAERTGGSVSTLTIQRTQQEDSAVYLCASSLESYARGKETQYFGPGTRLLVL.

V usage is TRBV4-1 and J usage is TRBJ1-1, with unresolved D. The CDR3 totals 16 residues. Germline assignment: CDR1 MGHRA and CDR2 YSYEKL. Trimming took 0 bases from V and 0 from J, leaving 11 bases between them. CDR3 in amino acids: CASSQDLGLLNTEAFF. The CDR3 coding sequence is TGCGCCAGCAGCCAAGATCTTGGCCTGTTGAACACTGAAGCTTTCTTT.

J is TRBJ2-1 and V is TRBV5-6; 11 positions agree with TRBD1. Germline V lookup: CDR1 SGHDT, CDR2 YYEEEE. Losses at the gene ends were 4 bases for V and 5 bases for J; bases not matched to a gene: 8. There are 16 residues in the CDR3. CDR3 residues: CASSRGTGGYDNEQFF. CDR3 bases: TGTGCCAGCAGCCGAGGGACAGGGGGATACGACAATGAGCAGTTCTTC. The variable domain in full, with the rest retrieved from reference TRBV5-6 and TRBJ2-1, is DAGVTQSPTHLIKTRGQQVTLRCSPKSGHDTVSWYQQALGQGPQFIFQYYEEEERQRGNFPDRFSGHQFPNYSSELNVNALLLGDSALYLCASSRGTGGYDNEQFFGPGTRLTVL.

The chain couples TRBV5-4 to TRBJ2-1, with no clear D. Trimming took 0 bases from V and 0 from J, leaving 10 bases between them. In germline, CDR1 is SGHNT, CDR2 YYREEE (reference sequence). This CDR3 has 16 residues. The CDR3 DNA reads as TGTGCCAGCAGCTTGGATCCGGGTGGCTCCTACAATGAGCAGTTCTTC. Its translation is CASSLDPGGSYNEQFF.

This clone showed up just once. CDR3 sequence: CTSSQADRDYYNEQFF. The CDR3 DNA reads as TGCACCAGCAGCCAAGCCGACCGGGACTACTACAATGAGCAGTTCTTC. The chain links TRBV1 to TRBJ2-1; the D segment call TRBD2 is taken from the table without a DNA check. TRBV1 is a pseudogene segment. The CDR3 has 16 residues.

This clone was seen once. V usage is TRBV5-6 and J usage is TRBJ1-2, with TRBD1 matching 7 bases. With 4 bases clipped from V and 1 base from J, the junction kept 16 bases outside the gene matches. CDR3 length: 18 residues. Per the germline V gene, CDR1 is SGHDT and CDR2 is YYEEEE. The chain's CDR3 is CASSPPPGTDIFNYGYTF. CDR3 nucleotide sequence: TGTGCCAGCAGCCCCCCTCCGGGGACAGATATATTTAACTATGGCTACACCTTC.

The rearrangement joins TRBV19 to TRBJ2-3; 10 bases line up with TRBD2. Germline V lookup: CDR1 LNHDA, CDR2 SQIVND (reference sequence). Trimming cost V 7 bases and J 1 base; bases outside gene matches: 11. The length of the CDR3 is 17 residues. The CDR3 DNA reads TGTGCCAGTAAGGTTACTCCCCTAGCGGGAGGCACAGATACGCAGTATTTT. It codes for CASKVTPLAGGTDTQYF.

This clone has only one observation. This chain connects TRBV7-3 to TRBJ2-6, with a tentative D call TRBD1 (6 bases). The germline V gene has CDR1 SGHTA and CDR2 FQGTGA. This CDR3 region has 16 residues. V lost 5 bases to trimming and J lost 4 bases, with 15 bases between them. The chain's CDR3 is CASSRTALGGANVLTF. For the CDR3, the DNA is TGTGCCAGCAGCCGGACAGCTTTGGGAGGGGCCAACGTCCTGACTTTC.

V and J are TRBV7-2 and TRBJ2-1, with D unclear. The CDR3 is made up of 14 amino acids. Trimming removed 5 bases from V and 1 base from J, with 9 bases in between. CDR1 is SGHTA and CDR2 is FQGNSA in the germline V gene. The CDR3 sequence is CASSPFGSYNEQFF. As DNA, the CDR3 is TGTGCCAGCAGCCCCTTCGGTTCCTACAATGAGCAGTTCTTC.

V is TRBV7-2 and J is TRBJ2-2; 8 nucleotides agree with TRBD1. The CDR3 has 14 residues. Per the germline V gene, CDR1 is SGHTA and CDR2 is FQGNSA. The J segment lost 6 bases and the V segment lost 5 bases, leaving 5 bases of the junction unmatched. The CDR3 reads CASSLRGRAGELFF. The CDR3 region has the DNA TGTGCCAGCAGCCTCAGGGGGCGAGCCGGGGAGCTGTTTTTT.